These 27 T cell receptor beta chains were sequenced from one sample in a study of cytomegalovirus exposure and HLA in healthy donors. The repertoire was sequenced with immunoSEQ multiplex PCR; TCRdb's copy has only in-frame clones and lacks some. Among around 150,000 clones, roughly nine tenths were seen once, and the ten largest hold 0.6% to 0.8%. Sequencing was performed on PBMCs. Receptors were obtained from a man younger than 30 in good health and CMV-seronegative.

The rearrangement links TRBV30 to TRBJ2-7; the match to TRBD1 covers 7 bases. CDR3 size: 15 residues. Trimming at V came to 1 base and at J to 3 bases, leaving 9 bases not matched to a gene. CDR1 GTSNPN and CDR2 SVGIG come from the germline V gene (reference sequence). Written as DNA, the CDR3 is TGTGCCTGGAGTGCGACAGGGTTGGGGGACTACGAGCAGTACTTC. It codes for CAWSATGLGDYEQYF.

The J gene is TRBJ2-1, the V gene TRBV4-2, with 8 bases that match TRBD2. V was pared by 0 bases and J by 2 bases, with 6 bases of the junction left unmatched. Germline V gene data show CDR1 as LGHNA and CDR2 as YNFKEQ. The CDR3 covers 17 residues. CDR3 residues: CASSQDRGGPPYNEQFF. The CDR3 DNA sequence: TGTGCCAGCAGCCAAGATCGGGGGGGACCCCCCTACAATGAGCAGTTCTTC.

The chain carries TRBV18 and TRBJ1-2, with 7 bases aligning to TRBD1. CDR1 and CDR2 from the germline V gene are KGHSH and LQKENI. Trimming took 0 bases from V and 5 from J; bases not matched to a gene: 18. The CDR3 length is 19 residues. DNA for the CDR3: TGTGCCAGCTCACCACCTAAGGGGGCAGAAATGGGGCCCAGATATGGCTACACCTTC. Its translation is CASSPPKGAEMGPRYGYTF.

V is TRBV10-2 and J is TRBJ2-1; D gene ambiguous. Germline assignment: CDR1 WSHSY and CDR2 SAAADI. The germline V and J ends were trimmed by 10 bases and 0 bases, with 16 bases remaining between them. The CDR3 contains 15 residues. The CDR3 sequence: CAITPDGSSYNEQFF. Written as DNA, the CDR3 is TGCGCCATTACCCCTGACGGGTCCTCCTACAATGAGCAGTTCTTC.

The chain has TRBV5-1 and TRBJ2-5, with 15 bases matching TRBD2. The germline CDR1 and CDR2 sequences are SGHRS and YFSETQ. V gave up 4 bases and J gave up 5 bases; unmatched junction bases: 12. The CDR3 covers 18 residues. The DNA of the CDR3 is TGCGCCAGCAGCGCCCGTAGGGGACTAGCGGGGGGTTCGGAGACCCAGTACTTC. Its translation is CASSARRGLAGGSETQYF.

This clone was detected once. The chain is built from TRBV6-1 and TRBJ2-3, with 11 nucleotides matching TRBD2. Per the germline V gene, CDR1 is MNHNS and CDR2 is SASEGT. The CDR3 consists of 17 residues. V dropped 4 bases and J dropped 5; count of bases not matched to a gene: 11. The CDR3 spells CASSGPRTSGSRDTQYF. DNA for the CDR3: TGTGCCAGCAGTGGGCCCCGGACTAGCGGGTCGCGAGATACGCAGTATTTT.

V and J are TRBV27 and TRBJ2-7; 11 nucleotides line up with TRBD1. The J segment lost 6 bases and the V segment lost 0 bases, leaving 4 bases of the junction unmatched. This CDR3 has 15 amino acids. Germline CDR1 reads MNHEY; CDR2 reads SMNVEV (reference sequence). The CDR3 here is CASSLSGTGGGEQYF. DNA of the CDR3: TGTGCCAGCAGTTTATCCGGGACAGGGGGTGGCGAGCAGTACTTC.

This clone was detected a few times. This chain links TRBV30 with TRBJ2-7, with a possible D match to TRBD2 (5 bases). There are 13 residues in the CDR3. Germline assignment: CDR1 GTSNPN and CDR2 SVGIG (reference sequence). V lost 2 bases and J 2 bases, leaving 10 bases between the germline ends. The CDR3 spells CAWSLEETYEQYF. In nucleotides, the CDR3 is TGTGCCTGGAGTCTGGAGGAGACCTACGAGCAGTACTTC.

This clone was counted a single time. J is TRBJ1-3 and V is TRBV5-1; 7 positions match TRBD1. J was trimmed by 4 bases and V by 4 bases; bases with no gene match: 5. This CDR3 region has 14 residues. Per the germline V gene, CDR1 is SGHRS and CDR2 is YFSETQ. The CDR3 spells CASSLGQKGNTIYF. The CDR3 coding sequence is TGCGCCAGCAGCCTGGGACAGAAAGGAAACACCATATATTTT.

The sample holds a few counts of this clone. The J gene is TRBJ1-6, the V gene TRBV2, with a weak D call TRBD1 (6 bases). The CDR3 sequence is 15 residues long. Germline-derived CDR1 and CDR2 are SNHLY and FYNNEI. V lost 3 bases, J lost 7 bases, and 13 bases lay in between. CDR3 amino acids: CASSEGRGGNSPLHF. CDR3 DNA: TGTGCCAGCAGTGAGGGTAGGGGGGGGAATTCACCCCTCCACTTT.

The rearrangement joins TRBV7-2 to TRBJ1-5; 9 bases are shared with TRBD1. This CDR3 region has 13 residues. Germline trimming cut 5 bases from V and 7 bases from J; bases unmatched to any gene: 3. Germline V gene data show CDR1 as SGHTA and CDR2 as FQGNSA. CDR3 loop: CASSPDRGQPQHF. The CDR3, as DNA: TGTGCCAGCAGCCCGGACAGGGGACAGCCCCAGCATTTT.

The V call is TRBV7-2, the J call TRBJ2-1; TRBD1 is a possible D gene (5 bases). The CDR3 is 14 amino acids. Germline V lookup: CDR1 SGHTA, CDR2 FQGNSA. V was shortened by 6 bases and J by 0 bases, with 9 bases between the two germline ends. Written as DNA, the CDR3 is TGTGCCAGCAGACCCGACAGCTCCTACAATGAGCAGTTCTTC. The encoded protein is CASRPDSSYNEQFF.

The chain is built from TRBV6-5 and TRBJ2-1, with 10 bases aligning to TRBD1. CDR3 size: 15 residues. Germline V lookup: CDR1 MNHEY, CDR2 SVGAGI. Trimming at V came to 6 bases and at J to 8 bases, leaving 10 bases not matched to a gene. The CDR3 sequence is CASRQAGQGIDEQFF. CDR3 sequence (DNA): TGTGCCAGCAGACAAGCGGGACAGGGGATCGATGAGCAGTTCTTC.

The chain is built from TRBV10-3 and TRBJ2-5, with 7 bases that match TRBD2. Germline assignment: CDR1 ENHRY and CDR2 SYGVKD. This CDR3 has 12 amino acids. Trimming at V came to 4 bases and at J to 9 bases, leaving 5 bases not matched to a gene. CDR3 DNA sequence: TGTGCCATCAGTGTCGAGGGAGGGCCCCAGTACTTC. Amino acid sequence: CAISVEGGPQYF.

The genes are TRBV9 and TRBJ1-2, with TRBD1 matching over 7 bases. Per germline, CDR1 SGDLS and CDR2 YYNGEE. The CDR3 contains 14 residues. V was clipped by 4 bases and J by 5 bases; unmatched bases: 8. For the CDR3, the DNA is TGTGCCAGCAGCCCGGGGACAGAAAATTATGGCTACACCTTC. It translates to CASSPGTENYGYTF.

The chain links TRBV5-1 to TRBJ2-2; D unclear. Germline V lookup: CDR1 SGHRS, CDR2 YFSETQ. The CDR3 runs 15 residues. Trimming stripped 0 bases from V and 7 bases from J, with 13 bases between. As DNA, the CDR3 is TGCGCCAGCAGCTTGGGGTCGGGTTTGCACGGGGAGCTGTTTTTT. It translates to CASSLGSGLHGELFF.

This clone has a single count. CDR3 loop: CASGGQGAANYGYTF. The CDR3 region has the DNA TGCGCCAGCGGGGGACAGGGGGCAGCTAACTATGGCTACACCTTC. The chain recombines TRBV10-2 with TRBJ1-2, with 12 nucleotides matching TRBD1. This CDR3 comprises 15 residues. Trimming took 8 bases from V and 0 from J; bases not matched to a gene: 4. The V gene's germline CDR1 is WSHSY and CDR2 SAAADI.

The chain couples TRBV30 to TRBJ2-2; TRBD2 matches 12 bases. The V and J ends lost 2 bases and 7 bases, in that order; junction bases with no gene match: 8. Germline CDR1 and CDR2: GTSNPN and SVGIG (reference sequence). The CDR3 consists of 16 residues. CDR3 DNA: TGTGCCTGGAGTAGGACTAGCGGGGTTCCTATCGGGGAGCTGTTTTTT. The encoded protein is CAWSRTSGVPIGELFF.

This chain links TRBV6-5 with TRBJ2-3; 11 bases map to TRBD2. Germline V gene data show CDR1 as MNHEY and CDR2 as SVGAGI. J lost 3 bases, V lost 6 bases, and 5 bases had no gene match. This CDR3 has 15 amino acids. The CDR3 protein is CASSLAGGSTDTQYF. CDR3 nucleotides: TGTGCCAGCAGCCTAGCGGGAGGATCGACAGATACGCAGTATTTT.

This chain joins TRBV7-8 and TRBJ2-3; the match to TRBD2 covers 11 bases. V was clipped by 6 bases and J by 6 bases; unmatched bases: 8. The CDR3 runs 15 residues. From germline, CDR1 is SGHVS and CDR2 FQNEAQ. In DNA, the CDR3 is TGTGCCAGCAGTCGAGCTAGCGGGAGGATGGATACGCAGTATTTT. Its protein is CASSRASGRMDTQYF.

The rearrangement uses TRBV11-2 and TRBJ1-2; 9 bases map to TRBD1. The CDR3 is made up of 14 amino acids. The V segment lost 5 bases and the J segment 7 bases; nucleotides outside the gene matches: 8. Germline CDR1 SGHAT, CDR2 FQNNGV. The CDR3 is CASSGLQGARGYTF. The CDR3 DNA reads as TGTGCCAGCAGCGGACTACAGGGGGCTCGTGGCTACACCTTC.

The chain links TRBV29-1 to TRBJ1-2; no clear D gene. Between the trimmed V and J ends, which lost 3 bases and 4 bases, there was a span of 15 bases. The germline CDR1 and CDR2 sequences are SQVTM and ANQGSEA. CDR3 length equals 14 residues. For the CDR3, the DNA is TGCAGCGTTGATTTTGCGGGGAGAGGCTATGGCTACACCTTC. Translating it yields CSVDFAGRGYGYTF. The full variable domain, with the rest looked up from reference TRBV29-1 and TRBJ1-2, is SAVISQKPSRDICQRGTSLTIQCQVDSQVTMMFWYRQQPGQSLTLIATANQGSEATYESGFVIDKFPISRPNLTFSTLTVSNMSPEDSSIYLCSVDFAGRGYGYTFGSGTRLTVV.

V gene TRBV2 combines with J gene TRBJ1-5, with TRBD1 as a possible D gene (5 bases). The CDR3 sequence is 14 residues long. V was shortened by 3 bases and J by 6 bases, with 12 bases between the two germline ends. Germline V gene data show CDR1 as SNHLY and CDR2 as FYNNEI. The CDR3 loop reads CASSEGQAGQPQHF. CDR3 sequence (DNA): TGTGCCAGCAGTGAGGGGCAGGCAGGTCAGCCCCAGCATTTT.

This rearrangement joins TRBV4-3 to TRBJ2-4; D call uncertain. This CDR3 region has 16 residues. Germline V lookup: CDR1 LGHNA, CDR2 YSLEER. V lost 0 bases to trimming and J lost 0 bases, with 9 bases between them. CDR3 sequence (DNA): TGCGCCAGCAGCCAAGAACGCGCCTTAGCCAAAAACATTCAGTACTTC. It translates to CASSQERALAKNIQYF.

This chain joins TRBV4-1 and TRBJ1-1; D perhaps matches TRBD1 (6 bases). CDR1 and CDR2 (germline): MGHRA, YSYEKL. This CDR3 comprises 13 residues. Trimming took 9 bases from V and 4 from J, leaving 15 bases between them. CDR3 region: CASGGRGITEAFF. The DNA for the CDR3 is TGCGCCAGTGGGGGCAGGGGTATCACTGAAGCTTTCTTT.

The genes are TRBV6-5 and TRBJ2-1; TRBD2 matches 7 bases. The CDR3 extends over 12 amino acids. V shed 6 bases and J 6 bases; nucleotides not matched to a gene: 2. The germline gives CDR1 MNHEY, CDR2 SVGAGI. The CDR3 loop reads CASSRGSNEQFF. The CDR3 nucleotides read TGTGCCAGCAGCCGCGGGAGCAATGAGCAGTTCTTC.

The V and J genes are TRBV6-7 and TRBJ2-1; the match to TRBD2 covers 10 bases. TRBV6-7 carries the ORF label, with uncertain function. V was clipped by 0 bases and J by 8 bases; unmatched bases: 7. The CDR3 consists of 16 residues. The CDR3 coding sequence is TGTGCCAGCAGTTACTCGGCTAGCGGGAGTCGTGATGAGCAGTTCTTC. This gives the protein CASSYSASGSRDEQFF.